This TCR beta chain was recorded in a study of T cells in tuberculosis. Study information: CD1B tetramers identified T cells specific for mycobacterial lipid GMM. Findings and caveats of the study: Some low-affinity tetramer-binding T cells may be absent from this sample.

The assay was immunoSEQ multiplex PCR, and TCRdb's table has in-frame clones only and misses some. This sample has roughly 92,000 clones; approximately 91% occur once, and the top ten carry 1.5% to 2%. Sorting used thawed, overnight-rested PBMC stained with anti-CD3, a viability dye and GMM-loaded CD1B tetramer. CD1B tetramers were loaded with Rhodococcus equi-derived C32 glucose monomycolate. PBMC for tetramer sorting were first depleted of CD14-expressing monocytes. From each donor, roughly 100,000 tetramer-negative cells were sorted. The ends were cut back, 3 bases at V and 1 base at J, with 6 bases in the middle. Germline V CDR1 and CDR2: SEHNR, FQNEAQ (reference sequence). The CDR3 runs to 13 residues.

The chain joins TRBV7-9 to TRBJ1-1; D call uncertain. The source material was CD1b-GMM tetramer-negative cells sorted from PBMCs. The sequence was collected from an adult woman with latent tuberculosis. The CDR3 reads CASSLPGNTEAFF. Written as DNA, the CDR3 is TGTGCCAGCAGCTTGCCCGGGAACACTGAAGCTTTCTTT.